A single sample is the source of the 30 T cell receptor beta chains below, sequenced in a study of T cell responses to AZD1222 COVID-19 vaccine. The assay was immunoSEQ multiplex PCR, and TCRdb's table has in-frame clones only and misses some. The sample has about 78,000 clones; approximately 86% are singletons. Material: peripheral blood, obtained on day 0 of MenACWY control vaccination. The source of these receptors is an adult in good health.

The chain carries TRBV7-6 and TRBJ1-1; D remains unclear. From germline, CDR1 is SGHVS and CDR2 FNYEAQ. Trimming stripped 5 bases from V and 2 bases from J, with 9 bases between. This CDR3 has 13 residues. The CDR3 loop is CASSPTINTEAFF. The DNA of the CDR3 is TGTGCCAGCAGCCCTACTATAAACACTGAAGCTTTCTTT. Based on the CDR3 plus reference TRBV7-6 and TRBJ1-1, the full variable domain is GAGVSQSPRYKVTKRGQDVALRCDPISGHVSLYWYRQALGQGPEFLTYFNYEAQQDKSGLPNDRFSAERPEGSISTLTIQRTEQRDSAMYRCASSPTINTEAFFGQGTRLTVV.

The chain has TRBV13 and TRBJ2-7; D not certain. Trimming shortened V by 6 bases and J by 1 base, and 25 bases separated the two germline ends. The CDR3 contains 18 residues. Per the germline V gene, CDR1 is PRHDT and CDR2 is FYEKMQ (reference sequence). CDR3 in amino acids: CASSPPTRQVPESYEQYF. CDR3 nucleotide sequence: TGTGCCAGCAGTCCTCCCACGCGTCAGGTTCCCGAATCCTACGAGCAGTACTTC.

The chain is built from TRBV12-2 and TRBJ1-2. TRBV12-2 is a listed pseudogene. The CDR3 has 14 residues. For the CDR3, the DNA is TGTGCAAGTCGCTTCCGGCCTCGGATCTATGGCTACACCTTC. This gives the protein CASRFRPRIYGYTF.

The rearrangement links TRBV11-2 to TRBJ2-1, with D possibly matching TRBD2 (5 bases). The CDR3 loop spans 14 amino acids. V was cut by 7 bases and J by 0 bases, with 10 bases left in between. Germline V gene sequence: CDR1 SGHAT, CDR2 FQNNGV. The DNA for the CDR3 is TGTGCCAGCAAAGGACTGAGCTCCTACAATGAGCAGTTCTTC. This sequence encodes CASKGLSSYNEQFF.

About this clone: One end of the junction fails to match germline, which may point to a read error. The rearrangement joins TRBV5-1 to TRBJ1-1; 7 bases are a match to TRBD1. The CDR3 consists of 16 residues. Germline V CDR1 and CDR2: SGHRS, YFSETQ. CDR3 DNA sequence: TGCGCCAGCAGCTTGATGAGGGGGCGGATGAAAACTGAAGCTTTCTTT. Its protein product is CASSLMRGRMKTEAFF.

The gene calls are TRBV7-8 and TRBJ2-5; 8 nucleotides match TRBD1. With V trimmed by 1 base and J by 6 bases, 10 bases remained unmatched. CDR1 SGHVS and CDR2 FQNEAQ come from the germline V gene. CDR3 length: 16 amino acids. DNA of the CDR3: TGTGCCAGCAGCTTAGTGGCGCAGGGGGCTAGAAAGACCCAGTACTTC. Amino acid sequence: CASSLVAQGARKTQYF.

The chain combines TRBV5-1 with TRBJ1-2; no clear D. CDR1 is SGHRS, CDR2 YFSETQ, per germline. The germline V and J ends were trimmed by 7 bases and 3 bases, with 16 bases remaining between them. The CDR3 covers 14 residues. The CDR3 sequence is CASGAVPLDYGYTF. CDR3 coding DNA: TGCGCCAGCGGTGCAGTACCACTCGACTATGGCTACACCTTC.

This rearrangement joins TRBV4-1 to TRBJ1-5; weak D call: TRBD1 (5 bases). Germline V gives CDR1 MGHRA, CDR2 YSYEKL. Trimming took 0 bases from V and 6 from J, leaving 12 bases between them. CDR3 length: 15 residues. CDR3 nucleotides: TGCGCCAGCAGCCAAGATTCGCAGGGAGGTCAGCCCCAGCATTTT. Its protein is CASSQDSQGGQPQHF.

V and J are TRBV27 and TRBJ1-5, with unresolved D. Germline-derived CDR1 and CDR2 are MNHEY and SMNVEV (reference sequence). The CDR3 totals 16 residues. Trimming removed 0 bases at V and 4 bases at J, with 13 bases between. CDR3 sequence reads: CASSLSITARNQPQHF. As DNA, the CDR3 is TGTGCCAGCAGTTTATCGATTACAGCAAGAAATCAGCCCCAGCATTTT.

V is TRBV18 and J is TRBJ1-2; unclear D gene. The CDR3 is 14 amino acids. Germline V gene data show CDR1 as KGHSH and CDR2 as LQKENI. The V end was cut by 1 base, the J end by 4 bases, with 10 bases between. CDR3 protein: CASSPLTSSYGYTF. The DNA of the CDR3 is TGTGCCAGCTCACCACTCACAAGTTCCTATGGCTACACCTTC.

The chain carries TRBV12-3 or TRBV12-4 and TRBJ1-2; tentative D call: TRBD1 (5 bases). V was pared by 7 bases and J by 2 bases, with 11 bases between. This CDR3 comprises 13 residues. CDR3 sequence: CASTVGRNYGYTF. The CDR3 DNA follows: TGTGCCAGCACCGTGGGACGGAACTATGGCTACACCTTC.

The V call is TRBV5-5, the J call TRBJ1-1; D call uncertain. Germline CDR1 and CDR2: SGHKS and YYEKEE (reference sequence). CDR3 length equals 16 residues. V dropped 0 bases and J dropped 8 bases, with 20 bases sitting between them. The CDR3 spells CASSLGLAAGLREAFF. CDR3 bases: TGTGCCAGCAGCTTGGGTCTCGCAGCCGGCTTGCGAGAAGCTTTCTTT. The full variable domain, rest sourced from reference TRBV5-5 and TRBJ1-1, is DAGVTQSPTHLIKTRGQQVTLRCSPISGHKSVSWYQQVLGQGPQFIFQYYEKEERGRGNFPDRFSARQFPNYSSELNVNALLLGDSALYLCASSLGLAAGLREAFFGQGTRLTVV.

The chain links TRBV5-6 to TRBJ1-2, with 7 positions matching TRBD1. Germline V gives CDR1 SGHDT, CDR2 YYEEEE. CDR3 size: 14 residues. V shed 5 bases, J shed 4 bases, and the junction held 8 bases outside the gene matches. In nucleotides, the CDR3 is TGTGCCAGCAGTCGAGACAGGGTAGGCTATGGCTACACCTTC. This sequence encodes CASSRDRVGYGYTF.

Comments on this clone: One end of the junction is discordant with germline, which a read error may explain. In DNA form, the CDR3 reads TGTGCCAGCAGACTTGGACTAGCGGGTTGGGATTTT. It specifies CASRLGLAGWDF. The chain joins TRBV12-3 or TRBV12-4 to TRBJ2-3; TRBD2 matches at 11 bases. The CDR3 is 12 amino acids.

In this sample, this clone turned up once. This chain joins TRBV7-6 and TRBJ1-2, with 8 bases matching TRBD1. CDR1 and CDR2 (germline): SGHVS, FNYEAQ. The length of the CDR3 is 17 residues. Losses at the gene ends were 2 bases for V and 2 bases for J; bases not matched to a gene: 10. In nucleotides, the CDR3 is TGTGCCAGCAGCTTATGGGGCAGGGGGCAGTTAAACTATGGCTACACCTTC. It codes for CASSLWGRGQLNYGYTF.

The chain uses TRBV5-1 and TRBJ2-2, with D maybe TRBD1 (5 bases). Germline assignment: CDR1 SGHRS and CDR2 YFSETQ. Trimming took 4 bases from V and 0 from J, leaving 7 bases between them. This CDR3 comprises 14 residues. In nucleotides, the CDR3 is TGCGCCAGCAGCCGACAGACGAACACCGGGGAGCTGTTTTTT. Amino acid sequence: CASSRQTNTGELFF. The whole variable domain, remainder taken from reference TRBV5-1 and TRBJ2-2, is KAGVTQTPRYLIKTRGQQVTLSCSPISGHRSVSWYQQTPGQGLQFLFEYFSETQRNKGNFPGRFSGRQFSNSRSEMNVSTLELGDSALYLCASSRQTNTGELFFGEGSRLTVL.

This chain connects TRBV6-5 to TRBJ2-7; the D gene is possibly TRBD1 (6 bases). V dropped 4 bases and J dropped 4 bases, with 17 bases sitting between them. The CDR3 is 15 residues long. Germline assignment: CDR1 MNHEY and CDR2 SVGAGI. The CDR3 reads CASSSQGTPNYEQYF. The CDR3 bases are TGTGCCAGCAGTTCTCAGGGGACACCCAATTACGAGCAGTACTTC.

J is TRBJ1-1 and V is TRBV15, with D possibly matching TRBD1 (6 bases). CDR3 length: 15 residues. Between the trimmed V and J ends, which lost 0 bases and 3 bases, there was a span of 11 bases. CDR1 is LNHNV and CDR2 is YYDKDF in the germline V gene (reference sequence). As DNA, the CDR3 is TGTGCCACCAGCAGAGATAATAACAGGGACACTGAAGCTTTCTTT. It yields the protein CATSRDNNRDTEAFF.

The chain links TRBV11-2 to TRBJ2-2, with 8 bases fitting TRBD1. This CDR3 spans 14 amino acids. The ends lost 3 bases at V and 5 bases at J; junction bases unmatched: 2. Germline V gene data show CDR1 as SGHAT and CDR2 as FQNNGV. The CDR3 sequence is CASSFTGGTGELFF. The CDR3 bases are TGTGCCAGCAGCTTTACAGGGGGGACCGGGGAGCTGTTTTTT.

For the CDR3, the DNA is TGTGCCAGCAGTTCGGGTGGTAGCGGGGGTCATGGTACGCAGTATTTT. It yields the protein CASSSGGSGGHGTQYF. The gene calls are TRBV7-2 and TRBJ2-3; 9 nucleotides match TRBD2. This CDR3 region has 16 residues. V gave up 6 bases and J gave up 8 bases; unmatched junction bases: 15. The germline V gene encodes CDR1 SGHTA and CDR2 FQGNSA.

The chain carries TRBV29-1 and TRBJ2-7; D possibly corresponds to TRBD1 (7 bases). Trimming removed 4 bases from V and 7 bases from J, with 17 bases in between. The CDR3 covers 13 residues. The germline V gene encodes CDR1 SQVTM and CDR2 ANQGSEA. Here the CDR3 reads CSVAIKGAGEQYF. CDR3 sequence (DNA): TGCAGCGTTGCGATTAAGGGGGCGGGAGAGCAGTACTTC.

The gene calls are TRBV9 and TRBJ1-6; 7 nucleotides match TRBD1. V trimming: 7 bases; J trimming: 6 bases; junction bases outside the gene matches: 10. Germline V gene data show CDR1 as SGDLS and CDR2 as YYNGEE. CDR3 size: 15 residues. The CDR3 loop reads CASGTNRGGNSPLHF. The CDR3 DNA is TGTGCCAGCGGAACCAACAGGGGAGGTAATTCACCCCTCCACTTT.

The V gene is TRBV13, the J gene TRBJ2-7; TRBD2 matches 9 bases. V shed 1 base and J 3 bases; nucleotides not matched to a gene: 4. The CDR3 length is 15 residues. From germline, CDR1 is PRHDT and CDR2 FYEKMQ (reference sequence). As DNA, the CDR3 is TGTGCCAGCAGCTTAGCTAGCGGGGTGAACTACGAGCAGTACTTC. Translated, it gives CASSLASGVNYEQYF.

The V and J genes are TRBV7-2 and TRBJ2-5; TRBD1 might be the D (6 bases). From germline, CDR1 is SGHTA and CDR2 FQGNSA. This CDR3 comprises 15 residues. Between the trimmed V and J ends, which lost 8 bases and 0 bases, there was a span of 16 bases. CDR3 loop: CASGPTGTHQETQYF. The CDR3 coding sequence is TGTGCCAGCGGACCCACAGGGACCCACCAAGAGACCCAGTACTTC.

The V call is TRBV7-2, the J call TRBJ1-2; D ambiguous. V was clipped by 5 bases and J by 8 bases, with 15 bases between them. The CDR3 runs to 13 residues. Germline-derived CDR1 and CDR2 are SGHTA and FQGNSA. The CDR3 reads CASSPPGRRGYTF. Here the CDR3 DNA reads TGTGCCAGCAGCCCCCCGGGGAGACGAGGCTACACCTTC.

J is TRBJ2-7 and V is TRBV5-4, with 7 nucleotides matching TRBD1. CDR1 is SGHNT, CDR2 YYREEE, per germline (reference sequence). J gave up 2 bases and V 2 bases, and 4 bases lay outside the gene matches. There are 14 residues in the CDR3. The chain's CDR3 is CASSLSGQTYEQYF. Here the CDR3 DNA reads TGTGCCAGCAGCTTATCGGGACAGACCTACGAGCAGTACTTC.

The chain carries TRBV30 and TRBJ1-2; D gene unclear. There are 13 residues in the CDR3. Germline V gives CDR1 GTSNPN, CDR2 SVGIG (reference sequence). Trimming cost V 2 bases and J 4 bases, with 11 bases left between them. DNA for the CDR3: TGTGCCTGGAGTCAGGATATCGGCTATGGCTACACCTTC. Protein product: CAWSQDIGYGYTF.

This clone was seen a few times. The chain joins TRBV11-3 to TRBJ1-1; D is ambiguous. V was trimmed by 3 bases and J by 1 base, leaving 15 bases between them. This CDR3 region has 16 residues. Germline V lookup: CDR1 SGHNT, CDR2 YENEEA. CDR3: CASSFSGWEENTEAFF. CDR3 nucleotide sequence: TGTGCCAGCAGCTTTAGCGGCTGGGAAGAGAACACTGAAGCTTTCTTT.

The chain has TRBV4-1 and TRBJ1-2, with 12 bases fitting TRBD1. Unmatched junction bases numbered 7, after V lost 0 bases and J lost 11 bases. The germline CDR1 and CDR2 sequences are MGHRA and YSYEKL. There are 15 residues in the CDR3. The CDR3 loop reads CASSQDPGTGGRYTF. The CDR3 DNA sequence: TGCGCCAGCAGCCAAGACCCCGGGACAGGGGGCCGATACACCTTC.

The rearrangement uses TRBV12-3 or TRBV12-4 and TRBJ2-1; D is uncertain. V was pared by 6 bases and J by 2 bases, with 8 bases between. CDR3 length: 13 amino acids. The CDR3 protein is CASRRLAYNEQFF. CDR3 sequence (DNA): TGTGCCAGCAGAAGACTTGCCTACAATGAGCAGTTCTTC.